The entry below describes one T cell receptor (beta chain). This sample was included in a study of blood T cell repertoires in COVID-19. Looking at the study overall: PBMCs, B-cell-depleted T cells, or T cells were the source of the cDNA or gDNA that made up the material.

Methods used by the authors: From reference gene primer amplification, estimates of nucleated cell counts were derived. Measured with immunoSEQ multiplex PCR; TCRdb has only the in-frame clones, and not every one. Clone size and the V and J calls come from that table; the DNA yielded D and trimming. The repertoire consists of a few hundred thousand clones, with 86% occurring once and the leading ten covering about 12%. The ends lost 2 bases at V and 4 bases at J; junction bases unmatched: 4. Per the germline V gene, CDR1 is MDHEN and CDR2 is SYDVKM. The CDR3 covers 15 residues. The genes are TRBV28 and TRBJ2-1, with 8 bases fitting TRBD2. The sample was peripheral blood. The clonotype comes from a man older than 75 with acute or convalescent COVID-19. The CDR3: CASSLAGGTYNEQFF. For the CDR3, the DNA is TGTGCCAGCAGTTTAGCGGGGGGAACTTACAATGAGCAGTTCTTC.